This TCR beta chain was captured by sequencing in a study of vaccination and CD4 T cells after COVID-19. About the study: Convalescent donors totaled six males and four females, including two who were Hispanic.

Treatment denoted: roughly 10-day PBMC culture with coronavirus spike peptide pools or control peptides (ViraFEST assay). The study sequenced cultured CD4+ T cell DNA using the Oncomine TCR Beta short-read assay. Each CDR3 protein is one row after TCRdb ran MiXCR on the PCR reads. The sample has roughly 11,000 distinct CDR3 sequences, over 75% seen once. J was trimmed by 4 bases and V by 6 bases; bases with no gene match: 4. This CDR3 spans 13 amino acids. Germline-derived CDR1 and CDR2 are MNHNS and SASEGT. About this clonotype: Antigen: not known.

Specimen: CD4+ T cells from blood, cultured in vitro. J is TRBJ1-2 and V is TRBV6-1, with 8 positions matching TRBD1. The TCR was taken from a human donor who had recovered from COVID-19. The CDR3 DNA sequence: TGTGCCAGCAGACGACAGGGGATCTATGGCTACACCTTC. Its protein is CASRRQGIYGYTF.